What follows are 2 T cell receptor beta chains derived from one specimen sequenced in a study of blood T cell repertoires in COVID-19. Assay used: immunoSEQ multiplex PCR; TCRdb lists only in-frame clones, some missing. Of around 260,000 clones in the sample, around 89% were seen once. Input material: peripheral blood. The receptors derive from a man aged 55 to 70 who had recovered from COVID-19.

The chain recombines TRBV9 with TRBJ1-1; no definite D call. V was cut by 3 bases and J by 4 bases, with 19 bases left in between. The CDR3 loop spans 16 amino acids. CDR1 and CDR2 from the germline V gene are SGDLS and YYNGEE. The CDR3 region has the DNA TGTGCCAGCAGCGCAGGAGGGTCTCGGGTTAGCACTGAAGCTTTCTTT. Encoded protein: CASSAGGSRVSTEAFF.

V and J are TRBV7-2 and TRBJ2-3, with 7 nucleotides matching TRBD2. Germline values: CDR1 SGHTA, CDR2 FQGNSA. The CDR3 is made up of 15 amino acids. V trimming: 5 bases; J trimming: 3 bases; junction bases outside the gene matches: 8. This chain's CDR3 is CASSNQRGGTDTQYF. As DNA, the CDR3 is TGTGCCAGCAGCAATCAGCGGGGAGGGACAGATACGCAGTATTTT.